This T cell receptor beta chain was recovered during a study of cytomegalovirus exposure and HLA in healthy donors. Study-level findings and limits: There were some public TCRs occurring in many donors, but most TCR sequences were rare. Among TCR beta chains, those listed as cytomegalovirus-associated numbered some 170.

The PCR ran on 60 Vbeta and 13 Jbeta primers. As originally analysed: Later work found 80 million or so unique TCR beta chains, with around 10 million shared. This table comes from immunoSEQ multiplex PCR, and its TCRdb copy is limited to in-frame clones, with some not included. D and trimming come from the DNA, and the V and J calls and clone size come from that table. The table has under 85,000 clones, 60% to 85% seen once. This CDR3 has 18 amino acids. Germline V gene lookup returns CDR1 LNHDA and CDR2 SQIVND (reference sequence). The J segment lost 5 bases and the V segment lost 4 bases, leaving 15 bases of the junction unmatched. This clone was counted once. The target antigen is unknown.

This clonotype was obtained from a woman aged 40 to 49 in good health and CMV-seropositive. Input material: PBMCs. The chain is built from TRBV19 and TRBJ2-7; 12 bases agree with TRBD2. The CDR3 is CASSKPRTSGNLFHEQYF. Written as DNA, the CDR3 is TGTGCCAGTAGTAAGCCTCGGACTAGCGGGAACCTCTTTCACGAGCAGTACTTC.